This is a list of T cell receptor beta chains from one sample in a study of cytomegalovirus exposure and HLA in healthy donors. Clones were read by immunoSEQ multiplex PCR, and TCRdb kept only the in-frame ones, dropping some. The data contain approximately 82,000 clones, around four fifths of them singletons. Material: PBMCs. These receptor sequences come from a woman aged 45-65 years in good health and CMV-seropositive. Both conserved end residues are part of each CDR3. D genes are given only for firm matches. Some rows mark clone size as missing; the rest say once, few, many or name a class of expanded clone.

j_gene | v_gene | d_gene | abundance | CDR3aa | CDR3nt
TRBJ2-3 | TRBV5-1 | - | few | CASSLGTTDTQYF | TGCGCCAGCAGCTTGGGGACTACAGATACGCAGTATTTT
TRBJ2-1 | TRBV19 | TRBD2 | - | CASTPAGAGLEQFF | TGTGCCAGTACCCCAGCGGGAGCCGGCCTGGAGCAGTTCTTC
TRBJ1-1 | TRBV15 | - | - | CATSKGGGPGHTEAFF | TGTGCCACCAGCAAAGGGGGGGGCCCGGGTCACACTGAAGCTTTCTTT
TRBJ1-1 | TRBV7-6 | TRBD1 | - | CASSARQGRTAIGEAFF | TGTGCCAGCAGCGCCCGACAGGGAAGGACGGCAATCGGTGAAGCTTTCTTT
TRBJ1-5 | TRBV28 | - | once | CASSWRGVLQPQHF | TGTGCCAGCAGTTGGCGGGGGGTCTTACAGCCCCAGCATTTT
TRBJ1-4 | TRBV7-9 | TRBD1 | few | CASSLDREELFF | TGTGCCAGCAGCCTTGACAGGGAAGAACTGTTTTTT
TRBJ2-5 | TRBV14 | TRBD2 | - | CASSHPMGPSGYQETQYF | TGTGCCAGCAGCCACCCCATGGGCCCTAGCGGGTACCAAGAGACCCAGTACTTC
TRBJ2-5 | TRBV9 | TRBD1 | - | CASSHRGGVQTQYF | TGTGCCAGCAGTCACAGGGGTGGGGTGCAGACCCAGTACTTC
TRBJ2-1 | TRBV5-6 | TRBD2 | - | CASSLGAGGSYSHEQFF | TGTGCCAGCAGCTTGGGAGCGGGAGGGTCCTACTCGCATGAGCAGTTCTTC
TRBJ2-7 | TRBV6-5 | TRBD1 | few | CASSYSIGQDFYEQYF | TGTGCCAGCAGTTACTCGATCGGACAGGACTTCTACGAGCAGTACTTC
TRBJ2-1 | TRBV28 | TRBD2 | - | CAGSTSGKEQFF | TGTGCCGGTTCGACTAGCGGAAAAGAGCAGTTCTTC
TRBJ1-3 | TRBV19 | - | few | CASSIRGISGNTIYF | TGTGCCAGTAGTATTCGAGGGATCTCTGGAAACACCATATATTTT
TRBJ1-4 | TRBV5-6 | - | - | CASSFWNLRGKNEKLFF | TGTGCCAGCAGCTTTTGGAACCTGAGGGGGAAAAATGAAAAACTGTTTTTT
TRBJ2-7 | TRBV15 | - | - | CATSRDQGSYEQYF | TGTGCCACCAGCAGAGACCAGGGATCCTACGAGCAGTACTTC
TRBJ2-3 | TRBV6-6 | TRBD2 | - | CASTGLAGVRAWVFF | TGTGCCAGCACAGGACTAGCGGGAGTTCGGGCATGGGTTTTTTTT
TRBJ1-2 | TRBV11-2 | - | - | CASSLSTGYGYTF | TGTGCCAGCAGCTTAAGTACAGGGTATGGCTACACCTTC
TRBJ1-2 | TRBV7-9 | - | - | CASSFPSGGYYGYTF | TGTGCCAGCAGCTTTCCCTCGGGGGGCTACTATGGCTACACCTTC
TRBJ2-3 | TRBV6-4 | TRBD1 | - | CASSEEGTGTDTQYF | TGTGCCAGCAGTGAGGAAGGGACAGGCACAGATACGCAGTATTTT
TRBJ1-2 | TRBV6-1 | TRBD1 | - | CASSEAGTGVNYGYTF | TGTGCCAGCAGTGAAGCGGGGACAGGGGTTAACTATGGCTACACCTTC
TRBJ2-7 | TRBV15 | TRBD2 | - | CATSPTRAGDYEQYF | TGTGCCACCAGCCCCACTCGGGCGGGGGACTACGAGCAGTACTTC
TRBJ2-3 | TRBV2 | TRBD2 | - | CASSEQGFGLGSHYTQYF | TGTGCCAGCAGTGAACAGGGATTCGGACTAGGCTCCCATTATACGCAGTATTTT
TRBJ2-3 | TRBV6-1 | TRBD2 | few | CASRPGGITDTQYF | TGTGCCAGCCGACCGGGAGGCATAACAGATACGCAGTATTTT
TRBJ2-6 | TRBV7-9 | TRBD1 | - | CASSEDRAIGSGANVLTF | TGTGCCAGCAGCGAAGACAGGGCCATCGGCTCTGGGGCCAACGTCCTGACTTTC
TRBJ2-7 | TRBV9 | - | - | CASSVAPRVGYEQYF | TGTGCCAGCAGCGTAGCCCCCAGGGTGGGTTACGAGCAGTACTTC
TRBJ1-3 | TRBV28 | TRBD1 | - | CASIAPYRGKGNTIYF | TGTGCCAGCATCGCCCCCTACAGGGGGAAGGGAAACACCATATATTTT
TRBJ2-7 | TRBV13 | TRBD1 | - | CASSSRGPGYEQYF | TGTGCCAGCAGCTCAAGGGGGCCGGGCTACGAGCAGTACTTC
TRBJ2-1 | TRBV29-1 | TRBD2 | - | CSVDRLAGPGGSYNEQFF | TGCAGCGTGGATCGACTAGCGGGTCCTGGGGGCTCCTACAATGAGCAGTTCTTC
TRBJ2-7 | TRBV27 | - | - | CASSLSRGAAYEQYF | TGTGCCAGCAGTTTATCCCGGGGGGCCGCCTACGAGCAGTACTTC
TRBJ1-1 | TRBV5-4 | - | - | CASSPPRGGNLYTEAFF | TGTGCCAGCAGCCCCCCTAGGGGGGGTAACCTTTACACTGAAGCTTTCTTT
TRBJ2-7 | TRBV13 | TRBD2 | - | CASSLGWTSGRAPYEQYF | TGTGCCAGCAGCTTAGGATGGACTAGCGGGAGGGCCCCCTACGAGCAGTACTTC
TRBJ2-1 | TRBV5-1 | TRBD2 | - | CASSLAYRGRNYNEQFF | TGCGCCAGCAGCTTGGCGTACCGCGGGAGGAATTACAATGAGCAGTTCTTC
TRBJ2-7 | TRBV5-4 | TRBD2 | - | CASSGTSGGGEQYF | TGTGCCAGCAGCGGGACTAGCGGAGGGGGCGAGCAGTACTTC
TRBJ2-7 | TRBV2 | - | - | CASSAPPGQGPPYEQYF | TGTGCCAGCAGTGCACCACCCGGGCAGGGGCCTCCCTACGAGCAGTACTTC
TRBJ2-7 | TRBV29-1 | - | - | CSVSGTYEQYF | TGCAGCGTGTCCGGGACCTACGAGCAGTACTTC
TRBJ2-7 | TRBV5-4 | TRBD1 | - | CASNEQGISYEQYF | TGTGCCAGCAATGAACAGGGGATCTCCTACGAGCAGTACTTC
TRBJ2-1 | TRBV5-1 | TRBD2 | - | CASSFPLAGGPNEQFF | TGCGCCAGCAGCTTCCCACTAGCGGGAGGGCCGAATGAGCAGTTCTTC
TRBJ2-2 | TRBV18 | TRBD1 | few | CASSPPGQGARTGELFF | TGTGCCAGCTCACCACCGGGACAGGGGGCGCGAACCGGGGAGCTGTTTTTT
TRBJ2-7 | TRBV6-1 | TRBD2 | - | CASSPGGTYEQYF | TGTGCCAGCAGTCCCGGGGGGACCTACGAGCAGTACTTC
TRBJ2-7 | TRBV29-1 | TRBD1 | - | CSAKTGNYEQYF | TGCAGCGCCAAGACAGGGAACTACGAGCAGTACTTC
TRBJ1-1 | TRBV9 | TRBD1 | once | CASSVVDRGFTEAFF | TGTGCCAGCAGCGTAGTGGACAGGGGGTTCACTGAAGCTTTCTTT
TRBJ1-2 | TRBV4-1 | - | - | CASSPLIGTYGYTF | TGCGCCAGCAGCCCCCTCATCGGGACATATGGCTACACCTTC
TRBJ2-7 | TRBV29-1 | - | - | CSVDAGNFYEQYF | TGCAGCGTTGATGCAGGTAATTTCTACGAGCAGTACTTC
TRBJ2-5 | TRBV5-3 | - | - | CARSLTRTVQETQYF | TGTGCCAGAAGCTTGACGCGGACAGTCCAAGAGACCCAGTACTTC
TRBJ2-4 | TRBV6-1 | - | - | CASSEEVPGRPPPKGIQYF | TGTGCCAGCAGTGAAGAGGTGCCTGGGCGCCCCCCACCAAAAGGCATTCAGTACTTC
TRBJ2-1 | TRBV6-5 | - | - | CAVTGEGYNEQFF | TGTGCCGTAACGGGAGAGGGCTACAATGAGCAGTTCTTC
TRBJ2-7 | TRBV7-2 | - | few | CASRSGRGQTYEQYF | TGTGCCAGCAGATCCGGCCGTGGGCAGACCTACGAGCAGTACTTC
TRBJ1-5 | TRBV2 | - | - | CASSEVETALGPQHF | TGTGCCAGCAGTGAGGTCGAGACAGCGCTTGGACCCCAGCATTTT
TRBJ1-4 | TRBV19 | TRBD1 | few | CASKGQGREKLFF | TGTGCCAGTAAAGGACAGGGACGGGAAAAACTGTTTTTT
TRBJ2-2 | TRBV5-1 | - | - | CASSLPITGELFF | TGCGCCAGCAGCCTACCAATCACCGGGGAGCTGTTTTTT
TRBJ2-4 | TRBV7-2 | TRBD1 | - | CASSLDRGKNIQYF | TGTGCCAGCAGCCTAGACAGGGGCAAAAACATTCAGTACTTC
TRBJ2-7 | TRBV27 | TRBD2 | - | CASSFLAGGYEQYF | TGTGCCAGCAGTTTCTTGGCGGGAGGATACGAGCAGTACTTC
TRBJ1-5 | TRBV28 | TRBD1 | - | CASRRTGPSNQPQHF | TGTGCCAGCAGGCGGACAGGGCCCAGCAATCAGCCCCAGCATTTT
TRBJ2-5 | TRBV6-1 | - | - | CASSEALRETQYF | TGTGCCAGCAGTGAAGCGCTTCGGGAGACCCAGTACTTC
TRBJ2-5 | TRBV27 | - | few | CASSFLLDGRTPKYF | TGTGCCAGCAGTTTTCTGTTGGACGGACGGACTCCGAAGTACTTC